This TCR beta chain was retrieved from a study of cytomegalovirus exposure and HLA in healthy donors. Study-wide findings and caveats: A prior analysis recorded that most TCR beta V segments were productive about 87% or about 30% of the time. Another analysis was done later, and it associated 17,000 or so TCR beta sequences with HLA alleles at 0.05 false discovery rate. Highly shared sequence variants in one cluster were likely a sequencing artifact. The authors confirmed in vitro that a few CMV-associated chains were specific for CMV antigens.

The table lists this clone with a few counts. Antigen specificity is unknown. This CDR3 contains 14 residues. With 8 bases removed from V and 1 base from J, the gap between germline ends came to 11 bases. Per the germline V gene, CDR1 is SGHTA and CDR2 is FQGNSA. A multiplex PCR was run with 60 Vbeta primers and 13 Jbeta primers. Using immunoSEQ multiplex PCR, the repertoire was profiled, and TCRdb retains in-frame clones only, with some absent. This sample has roughly 130,000 clones; around 80% occur once, and the top ten carry 1.5% to 2%. This chain joins TRBV7-2 and TRBJ2-2; D may be TRBD1 (5 bases). The TCR sequence derives from a man between 40 and 49 years old in good health and CMV-seronegative. Sequenced sample: PBMCs. CDR3 amino acids: CASSQTGNTGELFF. DNA of the CDR3: TGTGCCAGCTCCCAAACAGGGAACACCGGGGAGCTGTTTTTT.